This entry is about one TCR beta chain. The sample is drawn from a study of blood T cell repertoires in COVID-19. Profiling relied on immunoSEQ multiplex PCR, and the TCRdb table lists in-frame clones only, not all of them. The table includes 150,000 or so clones, 80% to 90% detected once. CDR1 MNHEY and CDR2 SMNVEV come from the germline V gene (reference sequence). The CDR3 is 16 amino acids. With V trimmed by 0 bases and J by 7 bases, 8 bases remained unmatched. The clonotype was recovered from a man aged 18 to 29 with COVID-19, enrolled during active disease. Sample: peripheral blood. The J gene is TRBJ2-1, the V gene TRBV27; 8 bases map to TRBD1. CDR3 residues: CASSLSSGRGRNEQFF. CDR3 bases: TGTGCCAGCAGTTTATCATCCGGCAGGGGGCGGAATGAGCAGTTCTTC.